The rows below give T cell receptor beta chains drawn from one sample of a study of post-analysis software for immune sequencing data. TCRdb passed the PCR reads through MiXCR, listing each CDR3 protein once. The sample includes hundreds of thousands of distinct CDR3 sequences, nearly 45% of them seen just once. Sample: blood. The receptors were sampled from a girl between 5 and 17 years old with multiple sclerosis. The CDR3 runs from the conserved cysteine through the conserved F or W. Each record gives: V gene, D gene, J gene, clone size, CDR3 protein, CDR3 DNA. The D gene is left open where the match is weak. Size tells how often a clone was seen (once, few, many) or the class of an expanded clone, and some rows leave it out.

>TRBV18|.|TRBJ2-6|.
CASPEGPPSSGANVLTF
TGTGCCAGCCCAGAGGGGCCCCCTAGCTCTGGGGCCAACGTCCTGACTTTC
>TRBV3-1|TRBD2|TRBJ2-1|.
CASSQDPGTSGSDEQFF
TGTGCCAGCAGCCAAGATCCAGGGACTAGCGGGAGTGATGAGCAGTTCTTC
>TRBV7-2|.|TRBJ1-5|few
CASSLGGGRDQPQHF
TGTGCCAGCAGCTTGGGAGGGGGTAGGGATCAGCCCCAGCATTTT
>TRBV20-1|.|TRBJ2-3|few
CSARGGQVGTDTQYF
TGCAGTGCTAGAGGGGGACAAGTAGGCACAGATACGCAGTATTTT
>TRBV27|TRBD1|TRBJ1-2|.
CASSLGGRNMYGYTF
TGTGCCAGCAGCCTAGGGGGCAGAAATATGTATGGCTACACCTTC
>TRBV25-1|TRBD1|TRBJ1-1|.
CASSRLDRGTEAFF
TGTGCCAGCAGCCGCCTCGACAGGGGGACTGAAGCTTTCTTT
>TRBV7-2|TRBD1|TRBJ2-5|few
CASSLEQGKTQYF
TGTGCCAGCAGCTTAGAACAGGGGAAGACCCAGTACTTC
>TRBV12-3/TRBV12-4|.|TRBJ1-1|.
CASSHGTEAFF
TGTGCCAGCAGCCACGGGACTGAAGCTTTCTTT
>TRBV6-5|.|TRBJ2-7|few
CASSYDGESYEQYF
TGTGCCAGCAGTTACGACGGAGAATCCTACGAGCAGTACTTC
>TRBV20-1|.|TRBJ1-2|once
CSARVGERDYGYTF
TGCAGTGCTAGAGTGGGGGAGCGAGACTATGGCTACACCTTC
>TRBV9|.|TRBJ2-7|few
CASSVGWDTYEQYF
TGTGCCAGCAGCGTAGGGTGGGACACCTACGAGCAGTACTTC
>TRBV28|.|TRBJ1-2|few
CASSFSRDYGYTF
TGTGCCAGCAGTTTTTCGAGAGACTATGGCTACACCTTC
>TRBV20-1|TRBD1|TRBJ1-2|few
CSASDRVTWGYTF
TGCAGTGCTTCGGACAGGGTAACGTGGGGCTACACCTTC
>TRBV4-3|.|TRBJ1-4|few
CASSRSGTGTEKLFF
TGCGCCAGCAGCCGGTCCGGGACGGGGACTGAAAAACTGTTTTTT
>TRBV24-1|TRBD1|TRBJ1-5|.
CATSDHGTGLLTQHF
TGTGCCACCAGTGACCACGGGACAGGTTTATTGACCCAGCATTTT
>TRBV28|.|TRBJ1-2|.
CASSLGRGNYGYTF
TGTGCCAGCAGTTTGGGTAGGGGGAACTATGGCTACACCTTC
>TRBV29-1|.|TRBJ1-4|few
CSVVRLQENNEKLFF
TGCAGCGTTGTCCGTTTACAGGAGAATAATGAAAAACTGTTTTTT
>TRBV29-1|TRBD1|TRBJ2-4|many
CSVDHGQGGIQYF
TGCAGCGTGGACCACGGACAGGGCGGCATTCAGTACTTC